This TCR beta chain was observed in a study of T cells after yellow fever vaccination. TCRdb recomputed calls from the 5' RACE reads with MiXCR, one row per CDR3 protein. The sample includes roughly 330,000 distinct CDR3 sequences, around 6.8% of them seen just once. The sequences come from PBMCs, collected roughly 47 days after the first yellow fever vaccination. The receptor was isolated from a young man who received the YFV17D yellow fever vaccine.

The CDR3 DNA sequence: TGTGCCAGCAGTCTCCTCTTAGGGGGGGCCACAGATACGCAGTATTTT. This gives the protein CASSLLLGGATDTQYF. The V and J genes are TRBV14 and TRBJ2-3, with D possibly matching TRBD2 (7 bases). V lost 6 bases and J lost 2, with 18 bases in between. CDR3 length equals 16 residues. The germline CDR1 and CDR2 sequences are SGHDN and FVKESK.